This entry concerns a single T cell receptor beta chain. Its antigen is currently not known. Per-base quality was not reported, and no clone a single base away is much larger than it. CD8 naive samples were CD45RO-negative cells positively selected for CCR7, giving a CD45RA+CCR7+ population that excluded TemRA cells. Donors were healthy HIV-negative adults with no recently reported acute infections or vaccinations. All donors were Caucasian adults living in Nashville, Tennessee, USA. Blood was obtained by leukapheresis, after which PBMCs were separated by Ficoll-Histopaque density gradient centrifugation and cryopreserved in liquid nitrogen vapor phase. Analytical flow cytometry was used to check the purity and quantity of every magnetically sorted T cell population. Genomic DNA was isolated from every sorted fraction and measured by UV absorbance on a Nanodrop 2000c. The germline V and J ends show losses of 4 bases and 5 bases respectively, and no gene match explains 9 bases of the junction. CDR1 and CDR2 are drawn from the germline V gene (reference sequence): PRHDT, FYEKMQ. Taken from cysteine to phenylalanine, the CDR3 has 15 residues. The only DNA kept is the CDR3, 45 bases in frame from the first base.

These data are taken from a study of shared clonotypes between healthy human individuals (dated by TCRdb to between 2020 and 2021). Concerning the study at large: Three men and a couple of women, aged 18 to 49 years, made up the cohort. For each donor, CD4 naive and CD4 memory were each run on three plates, CD8 naive on two plates, and CD8 memory on one plate. To estimate repertoire size and how much clonotypes are shared between individuals, the study performed deep sequencing of blood TCR repertoires from roughly five healthy adults. To increase sequencing depth and limit assay-specific biases, TCR repertoire library preparation and sequencing were carried out by different laboratories using diverse techniques. Per donor, leukapheresis produced somewhere between about 0.94 and 9.5 billion PBMCs. Here is what the overall study found, with its caveats: Even with the large sequencing depth, rarefaction of the sorted-subset datasets indicated that sequencing was incomplete. Because the study included a small number of donors, the genetic and exposure-history diversity represented was limited. Sampling was restricted to blood, and TCR repertoires in tissues likely differ from the TCR repertoires found in blood. Pairwise subsampling led to the expectation that sequencing depth would affect the degree of clonotype sharing among donors. Compared with non-shared clonotypes, clonotypes shared by all four sorted-subset donors had higher generation probabilities. Across a handful of donors, roughly 5.1% of naive CD4, roughly 3.4% of naive CD8, 2% to 2.5% of memory CD4, and approximately 0.42% of memory CD8 clonotypes were shared. Larger estimated clonotype richness was generally found for naive subsets than for memory subsets.

TCR CDR3 regions were amplified from genomic DNA by multiplex PCR using the deep immunoSEQ assay. Extracted genomic DNA from each cell subset was distributed evenly across all wells of several immunoSEQ 96-well plates, and each plate was treated as a replicate. Each replicate PCR for sorted subsets received around 200 ng genomic DNA, equal to 30,000 or so T cell genomes. The purified libraries were quantified using a Qubit 3.0 fluorometer, sized with a Bioanalyzer 2100, and then quantified again using the KAPA Library Quantification kit. A separate single-read 150-cycle Illumina NextSeq 550 flow cell was used to sequence each immunoSEQ 96-well plate. Under the source paper's analysis protocol: Because the immunoSEQ output held only junctional sequences and lacked quality scores, the filtering could not match the filtering applied to full-length reads. Sequences were annotated with PyIR, a Python wrapper for IgBLAST v1.9, using IMGT germline references to assign V/J genes and CDR3. Reads with weak V/J assignments (E-value above 1e-6), missing CDR3, stop codons, out-of-frame junctions, or ambiguous translated residues were removed. A V3J clonotype was defined by an identical inferred V gene, J gene, and CDR3 amino acid sequence. To compute the percentage overlap between repertoires, the number of shared unique clonotypes was divided by the size of the smaller repertoire. RTK rarefaction, the Chao1 estimator, and Recon v2.1 estimates of unobserved clonotypes were used to assess repertoire richness. Generation probabilities were computed with OLGA for all TCRbeta clonotypes obtained by the gDNA method from a handful of donors. TCRdb's version of the immuneACCESS table is confined to in-frame rearrangements and falls short of the full clone set. An unresolved V gene accounts for under half of the shortfall where checked; the remainder is of unknown origin. The V and J calls and clone size are taken from that table; D and trimming were inferred from the DNA. This sample is represented by approximately 2,200,000 clones; roughly 91% of them were singletons. Roughly 1.8% of the sample belongs to the ten largest clones.

Sequenced sample: naive CD8+ T cells from PBMCs. Interpreted using the paper, the cell subset or site label stands for: CD45RA+CCR7+. This sequence originates from a man younger than 35 in good health. Some clones in this sample may be carry-over from other donors' samples. The chain was built from TRBV13 and TRBJ2-5; 8 central nucleotides agree with TRBD1. CDR3 reads: CASSSYPGGAETQYF. Here is the DNA: TGTGCCAGCAGCTCCTACCCAGGGGGCGCGGAGACCCAGTACTTC.